These 31 T cell receptor beta chains originate from one sample sequenced in a study of human T cells and chemical hapten exposure. The time point denotes: pre-sensitization, week 0. The sample's treatment: therapeutic diphenylcyclopropenone sensitization with weekly scalp DPC. TCRdb used MiXCR to reprocess the RACE reads, holding one entry per CDR3 protein. The sample contains approximately 57,000 distinct CDR3 sequences, 9.9% of which appear only once. The sequenced sample was whole blood, obtained in connection with sensitization to the hapten diphenylcyclopropenone (DPC). The receptors shown here come from a man aged 35-49 years with alopecia areata. Some clones in this sample may be carry-over from other donors' samples.

Only a few counts were recorded for this clonotype. CDR3 loop: CASSLAPAGNIQYF. DNA for the CDR3: TGTGCCAGCAGTTTGGCCCCCGCGGGGAACATTCAGTACTTC. The chain carries TRBV28 and TRBJ2-4; D perhaps matches TRBD2 (6 bases). The CDR3 extends over 14 amino acids. The V end was cut by 3 bases, the J end by 7 bases, with 13 bases between. Germline V CDR1 and CDR2: MDHEN, SYDVKM. Full variable domain (rest looked up from reference TRBV28 and TRBJ2-4): DVKVTQSSRYLVKRTGEKVFLECVQDMDHENMFWYRQDPGLGLRLIYFSYDVKMKEKGDIPEGYSVSREKKERFSLILESASTNQTSMYLCASSLAPAGNIQYFGAGTRLSVL.

J is TRBJ1-6 and V is TRBV7-8; no reliable D call. From germline, CDR1 is SGHVS and CDR2 FQNEAQ. Between the trimmed V and J ends, which lost 4 bases and 12 bases, there was a span of 13 bases. There are 13 residues in the CDR3. CDR3 DNA: TGTGCCAGCAGCTCGTACAGCGGGGAACCCCTCCACTTT. This sequence encodes CASSSYSGEPLHF.

This clonotype was counted between two and nine times. The chain is built from TRBV6-5 and TRBJ1-2; no firm D call. The CDR3 runs 12 residues. V was trimmed by 4 bases and J by 8 bases, leaving 11 bases between them. CDR1 and CDR2 from the germline V gene are MNHEY and SVGAGI. CDR3 nucleotides: TGTGCCAGCAGTTGGCGGGGTCAAGGCTACACCTTC. It specifies CASSWRGQGYTF.

This clonotype has at least ten counts. The V call is TRBV7-9, the J call TRBJ2-7; D remains ambiguous. V lost 5 bases and J 3 bases, leaving 11 bases between the germline ends. The CDR3 contains 13 residues. Germline V gene sequence: CDR1 SEHNR, CDR2 FQNEAQ (reference sequence). The CDR3 DNA sequence: TGTGCCAGCAGCCCTAGTGTCGACTACGAGCAGTACTTC. Residues: CASSPSVDYEQYF.

V and J are TRBV18 and TRBJ1-1, with TRBD1 matching 7 bases. This CDR3 region has 17 residues. V lost 3 bases, J lost 5 bases, and 15 bases stayed unmatched. From germline, CDR1 is KGHSH and CDR2 LQKENI. The DNA for the CDR3 is TGTGCCAGCTCACCCCGACAGGGAAGGGAAAAAAAAACTGAAGCTTTCTTT. Translation gives CASSPRQGREKKTEAFF.

This clonotype occurred a few times. This chain links TRBV27 with TRBJ2-1; the match to TRBD2 covers 7 bases. Looked up from germline, CDR1 is MNHEY and CDR2 is SMNVEV (reference sequence). The trim removed 2 bases at V and 0 bases at J, leaving 4 bases unmatched. The CDR3 runs to 16 residues. The CDR3 spells CASSLVGGGSYNEQFF. CDR3 nucleotide sequence: TGTGCCAGCAGTTTAGTGGGGGGGGGCTCCTACAATGAGCAGTTCTTC.

This clonotype was seen at least ten times. The chain is built from TRBV19 and TRBJ1-2, with D unresolved. The CDR3 contains 14 residues. Trimming removed 8 bases at V and 8 bases at J, with 21 bases between. Germline lookup yields CDR1 LNHDA and CDR2 SQIVND (reference sequence). In DNA, the CDR3 is TGTGCCAGTTCCCCCCAGGCGGCAAGCGAGGGCTACACCTTC. Amino acid sequence: CASSPQAASEGYTF.

This clonotype has at least ten counts. This sequence joins TRBV27 and TRBJ2-2; 10 bases match TRBD2. Trimming at V came to 8 bases and at J to 4 bases, leaving 7 bases not matched to a gene. This CDR3 has 15 residues. Per germline, CDR1 MNHEY and CDR2 SMNVEV (reference sequence). The CDR3 nucleotides read TGTGCCAGCCTAAAACTAGCGGGATTCACCGGGGAGCTGTTTTTT. Amino acids: CASLKLAGFTGELFF.

This clonotype was seen ten or more times. V and J are TRBV18 and TRBJ2-7, with 14 bases matching TRBD2. The CDR3 runs 21 residues. CDR1 and CDR2 (germline): KGHSH, LQKENI. V lost 0 bases and J lost 7; bases outside the gene matches: 20. In DNA form, the CDR3 reads TGTGCCAGCTCACCACCGCGGGACTTGGGACTAGCGGGAGTGATCCCTCGGGAGCAGTACTTC. Its translation: CASSPPRDLGLAGVIPREQYF.

In this sample, this clonotype turned up a few times. The chain links TRBV29-1 to TRBJ2-3; no definite D call. V shed 6 bases and J shed 1 base, with 11 bases lying between them. The CDR3 is made up of 13 amino acids. CDR1 and CDR2 (germline): SQVTM, ANQGSEA. The CDR3 bases are TGCAGCGTCCCCCAGGCGGGCACAGATACGCAGTATTTT. It is translated as CSVPQAGTDTQYF.

This clonotype was seen a few times. The V gene is TRBV10-3, the J gene TRBJ2-5; the D call may be TRBD1 or TRBD2 (5 bases each). Trimming cost V 4 bases and J 7 bases, with 13 bases left between them. Per germline, CDR1 ENHRY and CDR2 SYGVKD. CDR3 length equals 13 residues. The CDR3 spells CAISGGTEVTQYF. The CDR3 nucleotides are TGTGCCATCAGTGGAGGGACGGAGGTGACCCAGTACTTC.

This clonotype was detected only a few times. V is TRBV28 and J is TRBJ1-5, with D possibly being TRBD1 (5 bases). The CDR3 covers 13 residues. The germline gives CDR1 MDHEN, CDR2 SYDVKM. Trimming cost V 8 bases and J 5 bases, with 13 bases left between them. DNA of the CDR3: TGTGCCAGCGGACTTGGGGGTTATCAGCCCCAGCATTTT. Its protein is CASGLGGYQPQHF.

This clonotype was picked up many times. V gene TRBV9 combines with J gene TRBJ2-4; TRBD2 might be the D (5 bases). The V gene's germline CDR1 is SGDLS and CDR2 YYNGEE. This CDR3 region has 14 residues. Trimming took off 3 bases at V and 5 bases at J, with 12 bases between the two ends. CDR3 sequence (DNA): TGTGCCAGCAGCGGTAACGGGATTGAAAACATTCAGTACTTC. Translated: CASSGNGIENIQYF.

The chain couples TRBV7-9 to TRBJ2-7, with D perhaps matching TRBD1 (6 bases). Trimming removed 5 bases from V and 3 bases from J, with 8 bases in between. Germline V lookup: CDR1 SEHNR, CDR2 FQNEAQ (reference sequence). The CDR3 totals 12 residues. In DNA form, the CDR3 reads TGTGCCAGCAGCCGGGACAACTACGAGCAGTACTTC. This translates into CASSRDNYEQYF.

Concerning this clonotype itself: A much larger clone differs by one base, so this may be a read error. The chain combines TRBV30 with TRBJ2-1; perhaps TRBD2 as D (6 bases). Trimming cost V 5 bases and J 8 bases, with 16 bases left between them. Germline CDR1 and CDR2: GTSNPN and SVGIG (reference sequence). The CDR3 runs 13 residues. The CDR3 DNA reads as TGTGCCTGGGGTTCCACGGGCGGGGATGAGCAGTTCTTC. Protein sequence: CAWGSTGGDEQFF.

This clonotype came up a few times. This rearrangement joins TRBV12-3 or TRBV12-4 to TRBJ1-2; 8 nucleotides match TRBD1. There are 16 residues in the CDR3. Trimming at V came to 1 base and at J to 4 bases, leaving 8 bases not matched to a gene. CDR3 nucleotide sequence: TGTGCCAGCAGTTTAGGGGTAGGACAGGGCTTCTATGGCTACACCTTC. Its protein is CASSLGVGQGFYGYTF.

This rearrangement joins TRBV7-9 to TRBJ2-1; TRBD2 agrees at 13 bases. The CDR3 runs to 16 residues. V trimming: 5 bases; J trimming: 8 bases; junction bases outside the gene matches: 9. The V gene's germline CDR1 is SEHNR and CDR2 FQNEAQ (reference sequence). CDR3 nucleotide sequence: TGTGCCAGCAGCCTGTGGACTAGCGGGAGCGGAGATGAGCAGTTCTTC. The encoded protein is CASSLWTSGSGDEQFF.

The rearrangement links TRBV5-1 to TRBJ2-1; D is unresolved. The ends were cut back, 5 bases at V and 9 bases at J, with 9 bases in the middle. Germline V lookup: CDR1 SGHRS, CDR2 YFSETQ. The CDR3 contains 11 residues. In nucleotides, the CDR3 is TGCGCCAGCAGGCGCGACACTGAGCAGTTCTTC. It specifies CASRRDTEQFF.

This clonotype has ten or more counts. V is TRBV4-1 and J is TRBJ1-1; D not certain. CDR1 is MGHRA and CDR2 is YSYEKL in the germline V gene. The CDR3 is 15 amino acids. Deletions cut 0 bases from V and 0 bases from J, with 8 bases between. DNA for the CDR3: TGCGCCAGCAGCCAAGAATGGCCATTGAACACTGAAGCTTTCTTT. This translates into CASSQEWPLNTEAFF.

In its sample, this clonotype was seen many times. The chain has TRBV9 and TRBJ2-6; D ambiguous. V shed 0 bases and J shed 4 bases, with 8 bases lying between them. Germline CDR1 and CDR2: SGDLS and YYNGEE. The CDR3 runs to 15 residues. The CDR3 reads CASSVEAWGANVLTF. CDR3 DNA: TGTGCCAGCAGCGTAGAGGCGTGGGGGGCCAACGTCCTGACTTTC.

The chain couples TRBV6-2 or TRBV6-3 to TRBJ2-1; D call uncertain. The CDR3 consists of 13 residues. Germline CDR1 reads MNHEY; CDR2 reads SVGEGT. The germline V and J ends were trimmed by 5 bases and 14 bases, with 19 bases remaining between them. The CDR3 bases are TGTGCCAGCAGTCCAGGTTTAGCACCTAGAGAGTTCTTC. It codes for CASSPGLAPREFF.

This rearrangement joins TRBV7-3 to TRBJ1-2; TRBD1 might be the D (5 bases). V dropped 1 base and J dropped 8 bases, with 17 bases sitting between them. The germline CDR1 and CDR2 sequences are SGHTA and FQGTGA. The CDR3 is made up of 15 amino acids. CDR3 in DNA: TGTGCCAGCAGCTTAAATCCCAGGGATCAGGGAGGCTACACCTTC. It codes for CASSLNPRDQGGYTF. Full variable domain (rest looked up from reference TRBV7-3 and TRBJ1-2): GAGVSQTPSNKVTEKGKYVELRCDPISGHTALYWYRQSLGQGPEFLIYFQGTGAADDSGLPNDRFFAVRPEGSVSTLKIQRTERGDSAVYLCASSLNPRDQGGYTFGSGTRLTVV.

The chain uses TRBV28 and TRBJ2-1; 8 bases align to TRBD2. J was trimmed by 7 bases and V by 5 bases; bases with no gene match: 13. Germline V CDR1 and CDR2: MDHEN, SYDVKM. This CDR3 has 16 amino acids. The CDR3 region is CASSTLLAGIENEQFF. The CDR3 DNA is TGTGCCAGCAGTACCCTCCTAGCGGGTATTGAGAATGAGCAGTTCTTC.

Concerning this clonotype: This CDR3 fails to terminate in the conserved phenylalanine or tryptophan, so it likely reflects a read error. The limits of the CDR3 on the DNA are not certain, so only TCRdb's listed CDR3 is given. The chain links TRBV21-1 to TRBJ1-6; the D call in the table, TRBD1, was not verified against the DNA. TRBV21-1 is reported as a pseudogene. Termini included, the CDR3 measures 13 amino acids. The CDR3 spells CASSWGHKLPLHS.

This clonotype has just a few counts. J is TRBJ2-7 and V is TRBV19; D is uncertain. The CDR3 sequence is 14 residues long. The ends were cut back, 6 bases at V and 0 bases at J, with 12 bases in the middle. Germline loops: CDR1 LNHDA, CDR2 SQIVND (reference sequence). CDR3 DNA sequence: TGTGCCAGTAGAGTAACGGAAGACTCCTACGAGCAGTACTTC. Translating it yields CASRVTEDSYEQYF.

The rearrangement uses TRBV28 and TRBJ2-7, with TRBD1 as a possible D gene (5 bases). Trimming removed 6 bases from V and 5 bases from J, with 17 bases in between. CDR3 length: 14 amino acids. Germline V gives CDR1 MDHEN, CDR2 SYDVKM. The CDR3 loop reads CASRGRVSLHEQYF. For the CDR3, the DNA is TGTGCCAGCAGGGGCAGGGTTAGTCTCCACGAGCAGTACTTC.

The genes are TRBV2 and TRBJ2-1; D perhaps matches TRBD2 (6 bases). Germline V lookup: CDR1 SNHLY, CDR2 FYNNEI. CDR3 size: 15 residues. Trimming removed 8 bases at V and 7 bases at J, with 21 bases between. CDR3: CASPPLSGRGNEQFF. CDR3 in DNA: TGTGCCAGCCCTCCCCTCTCCGGGCGGGGAAATGAGCAGTTCTTC.

This clonotype turned up a few times. The genes are TRBV3-1 and TRBJ2-1; D uncertain. From germline, CDR1 is LGHDT and CDR2 YNNKEL (reference sequence). The V end was cut by 4 bases, the J end by 4 bases, with 5 bases between. The length of the CDR3 is 12 residues. This CDR3 reads CASSRGYNEQFF. The CDR3 DNA reads TGTGCCAGCAGCCGAGGATACAATGAGCAGTTCTTC.

This chain uses TRBV7-3 with TRBJ2-5; possibly TRBD1 or TRBD2 for D (5 bases each). CDR1 is SGHTA, CDR2 FQGTGA, per germline. This CDR3 has 15 residues. Between the trimmed V and J ends, which lost 2 bases and 4 bases, there was a span of 14 bases. CDR3 coding DNA: TGTGCCAGCAGCTTACATAGCACAGGAGGAGAGACCCAGTACTTC. Protein product: CASSLHSTGGETQYF.

The chain has TRBV15 and TRBJ1-6, with D unresolved. This CDR3 has 13 amino acids. Germline loops: CDR1 LNHNV, CDR2 YYDKDF (reference sequence). The V and J ends lost 6 bases and 6 bases respectively, with 9 bases between them. This CDR3 is CATSSQTNSPLHF. The CDR3 coding sequence is TGTGCCACCAGTTCACAGACTAATTCACCCCTCCACTTT.

Only a few counts were recorded for this clonotype. The chain links TRBV4-2 to TRBJ1-2, with TRBD1 as a possible D gene (5 bases). The ends were cut back, 4 bases at V and 4 bases at J, with 16 bases in the middle. The CDR3 covers 15 residues. Germline values: CDR1 LGHNA, CDR2 YNFKEQ. CDR3 nucleotides: TGTGCCAGCAGCCCTCACCCCAGGGACTTCTATGGCTACACCTTC. It translates to CASSPHPRDFYGYTF.